The 28 T cell receptor beta chains below were found in one sample sequenced in a study of early T cells in non-severe SARS-CoV-2 infection. Each CDR3 protein is one row after TCRdb ran MiXCR on the 5' RACE reads. The sample holds tens of thousands of distinct CDR3 sequences; roughly 4.5% are singletons and the top ten take roughly 16%. Sequencing was performed on whole blood. These receptors were obtained from an adult who was a healthcare worker with PCR-confirmed SARS-CoV-2 infection or an uninfected control (not recorded which).

This clonotype was seen only a few times. The CDR3 region has the DNA TGTGCCAGCAGCCCTTCGACAGCACCTAATTCACCCCTCCACTTT. Translated: CASSPSTAPNSPLHF. The chain couples TRBV12-3 or TRBV12-4 to TRBJ1-6, with D perhaps TRBD1 (5 bases). Trimming stripped 6 bases from V and 6 bases from J, with 15 bases between. CDR3 length: 15 amino acids.

This clonotype appeared a few times. The chain links TRBV7-8 to TRBJ2-3; D not resolved. CDR1 and CDR2 (germline): SGHVS, FQNEAQ. Trimming removed 3 bases from V and 3 bases from J, with 4 bases in between. The CDR3 contains 12 residues. The CDR3 region has the DNA TGTGCCAGCAGCTTTCAGACAGATACGCAGTATTTT. Amino acids: CASSFQTDTQYF.

This clonotype was counted ten times or more. The genes are TRBV7-9 and TRBJ2-5; 14 nucleotides align to TRBD2. Germline CDR1 SEHNR, CDR2 FQNEAQ (reference sequence). The CDR3 has 17 amino acids. Unmatched junction bases numbered 10, after V lost 5 bases and J lost 5 bases. The CDR3 coding sequence is TGTGCCAGCAGCACCCCATGGACTAGCGGGGGGCGGGAGACCCAGTACTTC. It specifies CASSTPWTSGGRETQYF.

This clonotype was seen at least ten times. The genes are TRBV5-1 and TRBJ2-5; D ambiguous. V lost 4 bases to trimming and J lost 2 bases, with 12 bases between them. The CDR3 has 14 amino acids. Germline CDR1 and CDR2: SGHRS and YFSETQ. In nucleotides, the CDR3 is TGCGCCAGCAGCCCCGGACGACCGCAAGAGACCCAGTACTTC. Translation gives CASSPGRPQETQYF.

This clonotype has a count of ten or more. This rearrangement joins TRBV20-1 to TRBJ2-5; no definite D call. Trimming cost V 2 bases and J 5 bases, with 6 bases left between them. The CDR3 loop spans 11 amino acids. Germline CDR1 and CDR2: DFQATT and SNEGSKA (reference sequence). The CDR3 sequence: CSARSWETQYF. The CDR3, as DNA: TGCAGTGCTAGAAGTTGGGAGACCCAGTACTTC.

This clonotype was counted many times. This chain connects TRBV21-1 to TRBJ1-5; TRBD1 is taken as the D call from the table, unchecked against the DNA. TRBV21-1 is described as a pseudogene. The length of the CDR3 is 12 residues. As DNA, the CDR3 is TGTGCCAGCAGCAATACAGGGATCCCTCCGCATTTT. It encodes CASSNTGIPPHF.

This clonotype was seen many times. The rearrangement uses TRBV29-1 and TRBJ2-5; the D gene is possibly TRBD2 (6 bases). The germline CDR1 and CDR2 sequences are SQVTM and ANQGSEA. CDR3 length: 13 residues. V was pared by 7 bases and J by 5 bases, with 17 bases between. The CDR3 bases are TGCAGCGCCGAGGGACTCCCGGGGGAGACCCAGTACTTC. It translates to CSAEGLPGETQYF. The whole variable domain, filled in from reference TRBV29-1 and TRBJ2-5, reads SAVISQKPSRDICQRGTSLTIQCQVDSQVTMMFWYRQQPGQSLTLIATANQGSEATYESGFVIDKFPISRPNLTFSTLTVSNMSPEDSSIYLCSAEGLPGETQYFGPGTRLLVL.

In this sample, this clonotype turned up many times. The chain combines TRBV12-3 or TRBV12-4 with TRBJ2-2, with D uncertain. Trimming took 8 bases from V and 3 from J, leaving 16 bases between them. The CDR3 length is 15 residues. This CDR3 reads CASQPARSYTGELFF. In DNA, the CDR3 is TGTGCCAGCCAGCCTGCTAGGAGCTACACCGGGGAGCTGTTTTTT.

J is TRBJ2-3 and V is TRBV20-1; 10 bases map to TRBD2. CDR1 DFQATT and CDR2 SNEGSKA come from the germline V gene (reference sequence). There are 16 residues in the CDR3. Trimming took 3 bases from V and 4 from J; bases not matched to a gene: 10. CDR3 residues: CSASIPGLATADTQYF. The CDR3 DNA follows: TGCAGTGCTAGTATACCGGGACTAGCGACGGCAGATACGCAGTATTTT.

This clonotype was counted at least ten times. The chain carries TRBV5-1 and TRBJ1-6; 7 bases are a match to TRBD1. J lost 5 bases, V lost 4 bases, and 3 bases had no gene match. CDR1 SGHRS and CDR2 YFSETQ come from the germline V gene. This CDR3 is 14 amino acids long. This CDR3 is CASSPGTDNSPLHF. CDR3 DNA: TGCGCCAGCAGCCCCGGGACAGATAATTCACCCCTCCACTTT.

This clonotype was seen repeatedly, ten times or more. J is TRBJ1-3 and V is TRBV10-3; TRBD1 might be the D (5 bases). Germline V gives CDR1 ENHRY, CDR2 SYGVKD. V was cut by 8 bases and J by 1 base, with 21 bases left in between. This CDR3 spans 17 amino acids. This CDR3 is CAIGEGPLTSSGNTIYF. The DNA of the CDR3 is TGTGCCATCGGGGAGGGGCCCCTCACTTCTTCTGGAAACACCATATATTTT.

The sample holds a few counts of this clonotype. The rearrangement joins TRBV18 to TRBJ1-5; D possibly corresponds to TRBD1 (6 bases). Trimming took 3 bases from V and 3 from J, leaving 9 bases between them. Germline loops: CDR1 KGHSH, CDR2 LQKENI. The CDR3 sequence is 14 residues long. CDR3 sequence (DNA): TGTGCCAGCTCACCTGACAGGTCCAATCAGCCCCAGCATTTT. Translation gives CASSPDRSNQPQHF. The whole variable domain, filled in from reference TRBV18 and TRBJ1-5, reads NAGVMQNPRHLVRRRGQEARLRCSPMKGHSHVYWYRQLPEEGLKFMVYLQKENIIDESGMPKERFSAEFPKEGPSILRIQQVVRGDSAAYFCASSPDRSNQPQHFGDGTRLSIL.

In its sample, this clonotype was seen many times. This sequence joins TRBV4-1 and TRBJ1-1; no clear D gene. This CDR3 contains 14 residues. V was cut by 3 bases and J by 1 base, with 9 bases left in between. From germline, CDR1 is MGHRA and CDR2 YSYEKL. In DNA form, the CDR3 reads TGCGCCAGCAGCCAGCCTTCCCAGAACACTGAAGCTTTCTTT. Translating gives CASSQPSQNTEAFF.

This clonotype was observed at least ten times. V usage is TRBV6-6 and J usage is TRBJ2-2; D call uncertain. There are 18 residues in the CDR3. V lost 7 bases to trimming and J lost 1 base, with 22 bases between them. CDR1 MNHNY and CDR2 SVGAGI come from the germline V gene (reference sequence). This chain's CDR3 is CASTITWRILKNTGELFF. DNA for the CDR3: TGTGCCAGCACCATTACCTGGCGGATATTAAAGAACACCGGGGAGCTGTTTTTT.

This clonotype has ten or more counts. The V and J genes are TRBV10-3 and TRBJ2-6; no clear D gene. Germline V gene lookup returns CDR1 ENHRY and CDR2 SYGVKD. Trimming left V 0 bases short and J 1 base short, with 19 bases between. The CDR3 is 20 residues long. CDR3 region: CAISESPTRVTKSGANVLTF. In DNA, the CDR3 is TGTGCCATCAGTGAGTCCCCCACAAGGGTCACGAAGTCTGGGGCCAACGTCCTGACTTTC.

This clonotype was counted many times. This chain links TRBV11-2 with TRBJ2-3, with a weak D call TRBD1 (6 bases). V was trimmed by 6 bases and J by 6 bases, leaving 19 bases between them. The CDR3 is made up of 15 amino acids. Germline values: CDR1 SGHAT, CDR2 FQNNGV. CDR3 region: CASSPVGAQFDTQYF. CDR3 coding DNA: TGTGCCAGCAGTCCGGTGGGGGCACAATTCGATACGCAGTATTTT.

Ten or more counts support this clonotype. The V gene is TRBV7-2, the J gene TRBJ2-7; TRBD2 is a possible D gene (6 bases). Germline loops: CDR1 SGHTA, CDR2 FQGNSA. Trimming left V 3 bases short and J 2 bases short, with 11 bases between. The CDR3 is 14 residues long. The CDR3 nucleotides read TGTGCCAGCAGCTTTACAGGACTAACCTACGAGCAGTACTTC. Translated: CASSFTGLTYEQYF. Full variable domain (remainder filled in from reference TRBV7-2 and TRBJ2-7): GAGVSQSPSNKVTEKGKDVELRCDPISGHTALYWYRQSLGQGLEFLIYFQGNSAPDKSGLPSDRFSAERTGGSVSTLTIQRTQQEDSAVYLCASSFTGLTYEQYFGPGTRLTVT.

This clonotype was seen many times. The chain uses TRBV12-3 or TRBV12-4 and TRBJ2-7; no reliable D call. Trimming removed 3 bases at V and 6 bases at J, with 6 bases between. The CDR3 covers 11 residues. DNA for the CDR3: TGTGCCAGCAGTTTGATGGGCGAGCAGTACTTC. Its translation: CASSLMGEQYF.

This clonotype was seen ten or more times. CDR3 nucleotides: TGTGCCAGCAGCTTAGGCGGTCTGGGCGAGCAGTACTTC. This codes for CASSLGGLGEQYF. This chain uses TRBV7-8 with TRBJ2-7; no clear D. The CDR3 length is 13 residues. V was clipped by 1 base and J by 6 bases, with 10 bases between them. The germline V gene has CDR1 SGHVS and CDR2 FQNEAQ.

This clonotype was seen repeatedly, ten times or more. The chain is built from TRBV7-2 and TRBJ2-3; no firm D call. This CDR3 region has 13 residues. V was trimmed by 7 bases and J by 2 bases, leaving 10 bases between them. The V gene's germline CDR1 is SGHTA and CDR2 FQGNSA. CDR3 in amino acids: CASNIQITDTQYF. The CDR3, as DNA: TGTGCCAGCAACATTCAGATCACAGATACGCAGTATTTT.

This clonotype was seen repeatedly, ten times or more. This chain links TRBV6-2 or TRBV6-3 with TRBJ2-7; 8 nucleotides line up with TRBD1. The CDR3 sequence is 13 residues long. The ends lost 7 bases at V and 2 bases at J; junction bases unmatched: 4. From germline, CDR1 is MNHEY and CDR2 SVGEGT. This CDR3 is CASTGQGPYEQYF. Written as DNA, the CDR3 is TGTGCCAGCACCGGACAGGGCCCCTACGAGCAGTACTTC.

Judged by abundance, this clonotype is medium-sized. The chain joins TRBV12-3 or TRBV12-4 to TRBJ1-1; D uncertain. CDR3 length equals 14 residues. V was pared by 2 bases and J by 8 bases, with 15 bases between. The CDR3 DNA follows: TGTGCCAGCAGTTTAAACCCAAAGGTCTCGGAAGCTTTCTTT. This codes for CASSLNPKVSEAFF.

This clonotype appeared many times. The chain couples TRBV5-1 to TRBJ1-5, with D hard to call. This CDR3 has 13 amino acids. Trimming left V 4 bases short and J 4 bases short, with 9 bases between. Germline loops: CDR1 SGHRS, CDR2 YFSETQ. The CDR3 loop is CASSEGPNQPQHF. The CDR3 DNA sequence: TGCGCCAGCAGCGAAGGGCCAAATCAGCCCCAGCATTTT.

V is TRBV29-1 and J is TRBJ1-4; 7 nucleotides align to TRBD1. The germline CDR1 and CDR2 sequences are SQVTM and ANQGSEA. V lost 6 bases and J lost 8; bases outside the gene matches: 12. This CDR3 region has 14 residues. The CDR3 loop is CSVSTVTGEEKLFF. The CDR3 DNA reads as TGCAGCGTCTCCACCGTCACAGGGGAGGAAAAACTGTTTTTT.

In this sample, this clonotype turned up many times. The chain combines TRBV3-1 with TRBJ2-7; D unresolved. From germline, CDR1 is LGHDT and CDR2 YNNKEL (reference sequence). The CDR3 contains 14 residues. V lost 0 bases and J lost 2, with 8 bases in between. This CDR3 is CASSQDSLAYEQYF. DNA for the CDR3: TGTGCCAGCAGCCAAGATTCGCTGGCCTACGAGCAGTACTTC.

This clonotype is deemed medium-sized. CDR3 in amino acids: CASSFEFSVRPYEQYF. CDR3 coding DNA: TGTGCCAGCAGCTTCGAGTTCTCGGTCCGGCCCTACGAGCAGTACTTC. V gene TRBV7-9 combines with J gene TRBJ2-7; no firm D call. The V gene's germline CDR1 is SEHNR and CDR2 FQNEAQ (reference sequence). V lost 3 bases to trimming and J lost 2 bases, with 17 bases between them. This CDR3 has 16 residues.

This clonotype was counted at least ten times. The chain combines TRBV4-1 with TRBJ1-2; tentatively, D is TRBD1 (5 bases). The CDR3 loop spans 13 amino acids. From germline, CDR1 is MGHRA and CDR2 YSYEKL. The ends were cut back, 3 bases at V and 5 bases at J, with 10 bases in the middle. CDR3 region: CASSQEGVYGYTF. Written as DNA, the CDR3 is TGCGCCAGCAGCCAGGAAGGGGTATATGGCTACACCTTC.

This chain joins TRBV10-3 and TRBJ1-2, with D hard to call. This CDR3 comprises 14 residues. V lost 2 bases and J lost 4, with 11 bases in between. The germline V gene encodes CDR1 ENHRY and CDR2 SYGVKD. The CDR3 DNA sequence: TGTGCCATCAGTGAGGAAGATTGGGGCTATGGCTACACCTTC. It translates to CAISEEDWGYGYTF.